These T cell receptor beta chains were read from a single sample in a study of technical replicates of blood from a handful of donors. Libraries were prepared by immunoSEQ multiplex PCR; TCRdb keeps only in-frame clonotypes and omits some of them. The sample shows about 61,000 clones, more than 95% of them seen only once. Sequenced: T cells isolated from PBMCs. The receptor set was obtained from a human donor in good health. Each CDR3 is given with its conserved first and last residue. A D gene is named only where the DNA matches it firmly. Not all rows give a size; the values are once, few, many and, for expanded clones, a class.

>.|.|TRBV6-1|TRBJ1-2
TGTGCCAGCAGTGAACCCGGGTCCGCAGTAAGTGGCTACACCTTC
CASSEPGSAVSGYTF
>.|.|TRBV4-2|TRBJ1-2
TGTGCCAGCAGCCAAGAAGGGTCAGGGGCGGTGTATGGCTACACCTTC
CASSQEGSGAVYGYTF
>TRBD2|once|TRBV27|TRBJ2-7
TGTGCCAGCAGTTCCCGGACTAGCGGGGGTTACGAGCAGTACTTC
CASSSRTSGGYEQYF
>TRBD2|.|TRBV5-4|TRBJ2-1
TGTGCCAGCAGCGCTCCGGGACTAGCGGAAAATGAGCAGTTCTTC
CASSAPGLAENEQFF
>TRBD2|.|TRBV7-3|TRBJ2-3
TGTGCCAGCAGCTTAAGATTTATTGGGACTAGCGGGGGAGAAGGGTTTGATACGCAGTATTTT
CASSLRFIGTSGGEGFDTQYF
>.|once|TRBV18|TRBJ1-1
TGTGCCAGCTCACCACGGCAGGGTGTCGCTGAAGCTTTCTTT
CASSPRQGVAEAFF
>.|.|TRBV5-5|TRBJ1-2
TGTGCCAGCAGAGCCTCCGGACAGCCCCGGGCTAACTATGGCTACACCTTC
CASRASGQPRANYGYTF
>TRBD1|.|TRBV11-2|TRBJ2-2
TGTGCCAGCAGCTTTACAGGGGACACCGGGGAGCTGTTTTTT
CASSFTGDTGELFF
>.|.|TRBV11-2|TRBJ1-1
TGTGCCAGCAGCTTAGATGCGAGTGAAGCTTTCTTT
CASSLDASEAFF
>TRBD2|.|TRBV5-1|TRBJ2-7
TGCGCCAGCGGAGACGGACTAGCGAAAAACGAGCAGTACTTC
CASGDGLAKNEQYF
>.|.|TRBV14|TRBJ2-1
TGTGCCAGCAGCCAAGTTCACAGCTACAATGAGCAGTTCTTC
CASSQVHSYNEQFF
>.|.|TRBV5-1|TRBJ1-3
TGCGCCAGCAGCTTGGTATGGGGACAAGTCTCTGGAAACACCATATATTTT
CASSLVWGQVSGNTIYF
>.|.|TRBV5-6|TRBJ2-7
TGTGCCAGCAGCTTACCGGGACACCGATCGTACGAGCAGTACTTC
CASSLPGHRSYEQYF
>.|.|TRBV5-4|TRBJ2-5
TGTGCCAGCAGCCTAGGCACTAGGATCCAAGAGACCCAGTACTTC
CASSLGTRIQETQYF